This T cell receptor beta chain was documented in a study of T cells after posttransplantation cyclophosphamide. General observations from the study: Recipient CMV seropositivity and CMV reactivation strongly tracked TRB clonality. Skin or GI-infiltrating T cells shared few TRB sequences with blood.

This clone has at least ten counts. What it recognizes is unknown. The related graft donor's blood sample was taken on the day of bone marrow donation. Libraries were prepared by immunoSEQ multiplex PCR; TCRdb keeps only in-frame clonotypes and omits some of them. Observed in the sample are about 39,000 clones, none of them singletons. This CDR3 comprises 13 residues. Trimming left V 6 bases short and J 4 bases short, with 10 bases between. Looked up from germline, CDR1 is SNHLY and CDR2 is FYNNEI. Sample: PBMCs. This chain links TRBV2 with TRBJ1-5; D unresolved. This TCR derives from a woman aged 45-65 years in good health and a related stem cell transplant donor. CDR3 sequence: CASSPDWNQPQHF. CDR3 in DNA: TGTGCCAGCAGCCCGGACTGGAATCAGCCCCAGCATTTT.